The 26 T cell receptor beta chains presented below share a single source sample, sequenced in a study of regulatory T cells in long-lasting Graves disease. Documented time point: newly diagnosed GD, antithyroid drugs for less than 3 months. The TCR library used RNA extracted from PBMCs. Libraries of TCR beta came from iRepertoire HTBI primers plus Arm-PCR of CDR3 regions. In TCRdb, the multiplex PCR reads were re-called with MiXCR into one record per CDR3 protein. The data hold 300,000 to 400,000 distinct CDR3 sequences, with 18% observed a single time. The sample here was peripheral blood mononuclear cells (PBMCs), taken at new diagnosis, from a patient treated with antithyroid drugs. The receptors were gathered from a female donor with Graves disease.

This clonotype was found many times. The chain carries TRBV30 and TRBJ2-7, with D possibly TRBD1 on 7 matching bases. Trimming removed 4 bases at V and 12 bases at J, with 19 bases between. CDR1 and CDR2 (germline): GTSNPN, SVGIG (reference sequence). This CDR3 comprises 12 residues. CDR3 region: CAWNWGADRLYF. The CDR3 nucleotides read TGTGCCTGGAATTGGGGGGCGGACAGGTTGTACTTC.

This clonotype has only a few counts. The CDR3 DNA follows: TGCGCCAGCAGCCCTTCCCTAGCGACGGTGGATACGCAGTATTTT. Translated: CASSPSLATVDTQYF. The chain couples TRBV10-1 to TRBJ2-3; D is possibly TRBD2 (6 bases). V was shortened by 6 bases and J by 6 bases, with 19 bases between the two germline ends. Germline V gives CDR1 WNHNN, CDR2 SYGVQD (reference sequence). The CDR3 is 15 residues long.

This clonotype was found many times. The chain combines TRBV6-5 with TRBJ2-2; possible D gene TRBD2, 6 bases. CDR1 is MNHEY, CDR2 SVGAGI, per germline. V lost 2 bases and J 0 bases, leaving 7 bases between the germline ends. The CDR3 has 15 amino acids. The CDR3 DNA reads TGTGCCAGCAGTTACGGGAGGTCGAACACCGGGGAGCTGTTTTTT. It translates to CASSYGRSNTGELFF.

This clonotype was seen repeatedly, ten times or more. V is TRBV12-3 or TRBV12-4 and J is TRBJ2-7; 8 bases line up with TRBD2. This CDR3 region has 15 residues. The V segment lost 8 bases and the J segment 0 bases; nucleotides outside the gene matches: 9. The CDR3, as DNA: TGTGCCAGCCGAGCACCGGGAGGGCGCTCCTACGAGCAGTACTTC. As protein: CASRAPGGRSYEQYF.

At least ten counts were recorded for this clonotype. The CDR3 DNA is TGTGCCAGCAGCTCGACAGTATTGCAGCCCCAGCATTTT. It yields the protein CASSSTVLQPQHF. The J gene is TRBJ1-5, the V gene TRBV7-2; perhaps TRBD1 as D (5 bases). CDR3 size: 13 residues. The germline V gene has CDR1 SGHTA and CDR2 FQGNSA. Deletions cut 4 bases from V and 7 bases from J, with 11 bases between.

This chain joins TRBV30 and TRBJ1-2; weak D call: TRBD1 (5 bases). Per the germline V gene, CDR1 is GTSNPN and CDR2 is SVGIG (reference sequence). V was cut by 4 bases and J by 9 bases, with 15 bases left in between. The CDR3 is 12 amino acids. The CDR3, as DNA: TGTGCCTGGAAATACGGGGGTCGGAGCTACACCTTC. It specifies CAWKYGGRSYTF.

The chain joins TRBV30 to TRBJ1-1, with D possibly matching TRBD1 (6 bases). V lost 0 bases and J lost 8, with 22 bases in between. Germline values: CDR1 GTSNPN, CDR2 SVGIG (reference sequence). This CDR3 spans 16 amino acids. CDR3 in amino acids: CAWSVKITGAPSEAFF. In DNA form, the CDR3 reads TGTGCCTGGAGTGTAAAGATCACGGGGGCACCAAGCGAAGCTTTCTTT.

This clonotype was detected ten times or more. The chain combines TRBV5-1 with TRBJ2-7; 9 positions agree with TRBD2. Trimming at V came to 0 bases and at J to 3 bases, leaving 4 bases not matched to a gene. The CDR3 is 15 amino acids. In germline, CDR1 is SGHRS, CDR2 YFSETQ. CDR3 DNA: TGCGCCAGCAGCTTGGTGGCGGGAGGGAGCTACGAGCAGTACTTC. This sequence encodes CASSLVAGGSYEQYF.

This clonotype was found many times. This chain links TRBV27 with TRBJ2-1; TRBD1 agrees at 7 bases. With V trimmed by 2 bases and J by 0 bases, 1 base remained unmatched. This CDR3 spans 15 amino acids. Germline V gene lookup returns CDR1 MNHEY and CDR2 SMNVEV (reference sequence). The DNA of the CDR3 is TGTGCCAGCAGTTTAGAGGGGGCCTCCTACAATGAGCAGTTCTTC. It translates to CASSLEGASYNEQFF.

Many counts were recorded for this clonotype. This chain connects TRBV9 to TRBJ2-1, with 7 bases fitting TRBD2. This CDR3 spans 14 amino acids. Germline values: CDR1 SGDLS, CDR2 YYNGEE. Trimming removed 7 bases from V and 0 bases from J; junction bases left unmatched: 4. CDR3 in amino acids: CASGAGISYNEQFF. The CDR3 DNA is TGTGCCAGCGGAGCGGGGATCTCCTACAATGAGCAGTTCTTC.

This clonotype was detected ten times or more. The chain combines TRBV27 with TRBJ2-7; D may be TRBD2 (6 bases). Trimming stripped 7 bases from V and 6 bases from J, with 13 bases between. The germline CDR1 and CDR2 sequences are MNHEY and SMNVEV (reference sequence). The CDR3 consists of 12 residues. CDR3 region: CASMGQEGEQYF. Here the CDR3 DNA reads TGTGCCAGCATGGGGCAGGAGGGCGAGCAGTACTTC.

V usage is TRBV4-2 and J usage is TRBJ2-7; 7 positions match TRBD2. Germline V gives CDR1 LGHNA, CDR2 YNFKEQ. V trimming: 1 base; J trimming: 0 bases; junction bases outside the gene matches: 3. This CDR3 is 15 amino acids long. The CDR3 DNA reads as TGTGCCAGCAGCCAAGGAGGCGGGAGCTCCTACGAGCAGTACTTC. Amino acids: CASSQGGGSSYEQYF.

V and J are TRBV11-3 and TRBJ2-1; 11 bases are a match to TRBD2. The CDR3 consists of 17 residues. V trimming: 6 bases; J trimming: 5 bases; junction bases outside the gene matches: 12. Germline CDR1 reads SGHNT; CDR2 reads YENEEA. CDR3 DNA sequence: TGTGCCAGCAGACCAGGGGGGGGGGGACTAGCGGACAATGAGCAGTTCTTC. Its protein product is CASRPGGGGLADNEQFF.

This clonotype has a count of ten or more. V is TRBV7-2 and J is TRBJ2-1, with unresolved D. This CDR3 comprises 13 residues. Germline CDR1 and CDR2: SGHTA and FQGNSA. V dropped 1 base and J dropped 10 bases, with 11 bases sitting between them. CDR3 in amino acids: CASSLEWAYEQFF. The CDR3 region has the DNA TGTGCCAGCAGCTTAGAGTGGGCGTACGAGCAGTTCTTC.

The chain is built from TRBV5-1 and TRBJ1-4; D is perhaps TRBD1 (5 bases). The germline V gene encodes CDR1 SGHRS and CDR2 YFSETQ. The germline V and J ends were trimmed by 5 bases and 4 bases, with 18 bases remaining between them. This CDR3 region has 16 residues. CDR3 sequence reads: CASRVPWGRFNEKLFF. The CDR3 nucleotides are TGCGCCAGCAGAGTTCCTTGGGGACGGTTTAATGAAAAACTGTTTTTT.

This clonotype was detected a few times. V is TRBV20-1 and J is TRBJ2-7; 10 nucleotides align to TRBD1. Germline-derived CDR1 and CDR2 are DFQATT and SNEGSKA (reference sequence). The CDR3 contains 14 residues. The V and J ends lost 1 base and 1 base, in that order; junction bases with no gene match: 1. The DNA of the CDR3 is TGCAGTGCTAGAGGGACAGGGGGTTCCTACGAGCAGTACTTC. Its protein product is CSARGTGGSYEQYF.

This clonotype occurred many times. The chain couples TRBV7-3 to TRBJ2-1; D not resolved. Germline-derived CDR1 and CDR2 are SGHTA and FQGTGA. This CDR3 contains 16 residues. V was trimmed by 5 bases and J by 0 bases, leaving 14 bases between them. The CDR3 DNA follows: TGTGCCAGCAGCCTACGAGCACGAAGCTCCTACAATGAGCAGTTCTTC. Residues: CASSLRARSSYNEQFF. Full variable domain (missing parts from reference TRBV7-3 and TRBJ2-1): GAGVSQTPSNKVTEKGKYVELRCDPISGHTALYWYRQSLGQGPEFLIYFQGTGAADDSGLPNDRFFAVRPEGSVSTLKIQRTERGDSAVYLCASSLRARSSYNEQFFGPGTRLTVL.

The DNA of the CDR3 is TGTGCCAGCAGCTCCCTGGACGGGGGAAGCTCCTACGAGCAGTACTTC. Amino acids: CASSSLDGGSSYEQYF. The rearrangement links TRBV7-8 to TRBJ2-7; perhaps TRBD2 as D (6 bases). Trimming stripped 4 bases from V and 0 bases from J, with 16 bases between. Germline loops: CDR1 SGHVS, CDR2 FQNEAQ. CDR3 length: 16 amino acids.

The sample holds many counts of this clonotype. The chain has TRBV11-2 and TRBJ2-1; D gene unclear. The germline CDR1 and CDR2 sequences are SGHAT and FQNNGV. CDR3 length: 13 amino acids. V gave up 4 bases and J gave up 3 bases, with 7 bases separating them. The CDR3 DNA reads TGTGCCAGCAGCTCGGTGGGCTACAATGAGCAGTTCTTC. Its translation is CASSSVGYNEQFF. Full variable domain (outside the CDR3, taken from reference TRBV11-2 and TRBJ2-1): EAGVAQSPRYKIIEKRQSVAFWCNPISGHATLYWYQQILGQGPKLLIQFQNNGVVDDSQLPKDRFSAERLKGVDSTLKIQPAKLEDSAVYLCASSSVGYNEQFFGPGTRLTVL.

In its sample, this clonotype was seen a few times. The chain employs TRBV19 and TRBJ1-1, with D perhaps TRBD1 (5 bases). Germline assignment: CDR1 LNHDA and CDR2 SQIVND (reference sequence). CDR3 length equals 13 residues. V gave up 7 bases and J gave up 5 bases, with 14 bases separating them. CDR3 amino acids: CASKEGRWTEAFF. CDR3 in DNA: TGTGCCAGTAAGGAGGGGCGATGGACTGAAGCTTTCTTT.

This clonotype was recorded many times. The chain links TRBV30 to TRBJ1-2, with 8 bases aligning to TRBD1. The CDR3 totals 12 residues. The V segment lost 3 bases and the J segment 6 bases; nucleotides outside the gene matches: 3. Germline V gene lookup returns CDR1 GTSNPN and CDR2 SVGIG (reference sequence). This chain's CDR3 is CAWSTGGDGYTF. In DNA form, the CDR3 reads TGTGCCTGGAGCACAGGGGGTGATGGCTACACCTTC.

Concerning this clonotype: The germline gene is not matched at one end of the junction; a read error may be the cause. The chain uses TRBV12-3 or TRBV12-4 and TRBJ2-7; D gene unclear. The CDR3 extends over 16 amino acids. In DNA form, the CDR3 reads TGTGCCGGCAGTCGATCGACTTCCGAGGCCTTCTACGAGCAGTACTTC. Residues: CAGSRSTSEAFYEQYF.

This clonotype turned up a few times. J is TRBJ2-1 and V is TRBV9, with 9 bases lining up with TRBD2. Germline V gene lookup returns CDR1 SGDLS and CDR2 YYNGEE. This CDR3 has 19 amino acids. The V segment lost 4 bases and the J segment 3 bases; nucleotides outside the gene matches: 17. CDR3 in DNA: TGTGCCAGCAGCTCCCCCAGGGCGGCGGGAGGGCCGTACTACAATGAGCAGTTCTTC. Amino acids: CASSSPRAAGGPYYNEQFF.

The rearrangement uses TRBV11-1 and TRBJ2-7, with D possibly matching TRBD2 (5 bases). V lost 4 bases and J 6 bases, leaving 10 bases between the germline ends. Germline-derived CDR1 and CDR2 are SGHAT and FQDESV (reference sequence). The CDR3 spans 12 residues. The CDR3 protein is CASSSGVAEQYF. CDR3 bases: TGTGCCAGCAGCTCCGGGGTTGCCGAGCAGTACTTC.

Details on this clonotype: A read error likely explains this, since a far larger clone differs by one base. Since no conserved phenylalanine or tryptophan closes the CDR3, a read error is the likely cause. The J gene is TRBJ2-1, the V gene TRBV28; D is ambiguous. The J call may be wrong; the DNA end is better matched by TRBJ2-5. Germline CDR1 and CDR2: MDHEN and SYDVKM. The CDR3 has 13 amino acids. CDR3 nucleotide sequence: TGTGCCAGCAGTCCCATGGCAGTGAGGACCCAGTACATC. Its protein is CASSPMAVRTQYI.

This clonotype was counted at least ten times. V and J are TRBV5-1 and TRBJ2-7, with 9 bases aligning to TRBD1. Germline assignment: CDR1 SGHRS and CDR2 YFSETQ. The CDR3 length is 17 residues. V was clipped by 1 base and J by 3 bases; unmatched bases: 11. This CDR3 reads CASSLTSGAGQGYEQYF. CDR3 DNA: TGCGCCAGCAGCTTGACCTCCGGAGCGGGACAGGGCTACGAGCAGTACTTC.